The clone carrying this T cell receptor beta chain was seen repeatedly, ten times or more. Its antigen is not identified. As handled by the study authors: Individual samples carried between about 23,224 and 750,000 TCRs, with 80,000 to 100,000 as the median. TCRdb itself ran the RACE reads through MiXCR, one entry per CDR3 protein. TCRdb, rather than the study authors, made the V and J calls. Of about 70,000 distinct CDR3 sequences listed, about 6% were seen once; the top ten hold around 3.4%. The V gene's germline CDR1 is ENHRY and CDR2 SYGVKD. Trimming took 6 bases from V and 3 from J; bases not matched to a gene: 5. The CDR3 covers 14 residues. As to time point: healthy volunteer bleed at 6 weeks. The study extracted total RNA from unfractionated whole blood. The sample belongs to a study of human T cells and chemical hapten exposure. As for the study in general: Slight differences in pooled library volume were the main source of varying TCR yields across samples. Study-level findings and limits: TCRs at a frequency above 1 in 1000 stayed unchanged with DPC sensitization.

Sequencing input: whole blood. The chain joins TRBV10-3 to TRBJ2-3; 8 nucleotides agree with TRBD2. This sequence was found in a female donor in good health. Some clones in this sample may be carry-over from other donors' samples. The CDR3 DNA sequence: TGTGCCATCAGACCGGGACTAGAGACAGATACGCAGTATTTT. It specifies CAIRPGLETDTQYF.